Included here is one T cell receptor beta chain sequence, with context. It lacks a known antigen. One base away there is no much larger clone; base qualities are not given. The sample belongs to a study of molecular identifiers for immune sequencing clone quantification (dated by TCRdb to the late 2010s). Looking at the study overall: For a replicate experiment, RNA from approximately 20,000 or 100,000 naive CD8 T cells was divided into five aliquots, of which four were sequenced. CD8 T cells were used in a methods study to benchmark molecular-identifier clustering-based TCR repertoire sequencing (MIDCIRS) and TCR RNA copy counting.

General conclusions and limits of the study: A single cell's worth of spiked-in Jurkat TCR RNA was reported detectable even among around 970,000 naive CD8 T cells. Identical TCR molecules sharing a barcode could cause highly expanded clone sizes to be underestimated. When barcode sub-clustering was left out, chimeric consensus sequences inflated TCR diversity, with chimeras reaching as high as 47%. In CMV-specific effector cells, over 99% of molecules were held by clones above 20 RNA copies, whereas under 1% of molecules were held by such clones in naive cells. The naive libraries included spiked-in Jurkat TCR RNA (roughly eleven copies' worth), and this Jurkat TCR RNA is not part of the donor repertoire. Modeling gave about three recovered TCR RNA copies per cell versus around 9.9 by digital PCR, implying around 33% capture efficiency.

Libraries of naive CD8 T cells were built from approximately 20,000 to 1,000,000 sorted cells, with 10%, 30% or 50% of the purified RNA used. Naive CD8 T cells were FACS-sorted as CD8+CD4-CCR7+CD45RA+ on a BD FACSAria II into RLT Plus buffer. Around 11 TCR copies' worth of Jurkat RNA were spiked into roughly 17,000-1,100,000 naive CD8 T cell samples to test detection sensitivity. Enrichment of CD8 T cells was done with RosetteSep CD8+ T Cell Enrichment Cocktail plus Ficoll-Paque, and ACK red cell lysis came afterward. The library relied on PCR. Instrument used: NextSeq 500. Bulk TCR libraries were generated as previously described, with the TCR primers listed in Table S5 used. The Qiagen AllPrep DNA/RNA kit was used to purify total RNA. Before any analysis, reads coming from multiple sequencing runs of the same library were combined into one pool. As for how the authors treated the data: Only reads with exact TCR constant sequence were kept, trimmed to 150 nt, and grouped by their 12-nt molecular barcodes. Reads in each barcode group were sub-clustered using a 15% Levenshtein threshold, and a quality-weighted consensus sequence was built for each RNA molecule. Non-functional sequences were removed, as were lower-count sequences one edit away from another. Based on a fit of two negative binomial distributions, barcode sub-clusters having less than 20% of the maximum read count were discarded. In-frame beta chains were kept once TCRdb had trimmed the public reads at Q25 with fastp and called clones with MiXCR. Each CDR3 protein gets just one entry, which takes the most common genes and DNA from the rows behind it. TCRdb assigned the V and J calls; the authors' analysis was not used. Within this sample are about 97,000 distinct CDR3 sequences, with about 35% of them counted one time only. The ten most abundant clones make up 9% to 10% of the sample.

The CDR3 starts with the cysteine, ends with the phenylalanine, and has 15 residues. Only the CDR3 portion is preserved as DNA: 45 bases, with reading frame beginning at the first base. V sheds 5 bases and J sheds 0 bases, leaving 11 bases between their ends. Sequences SGHAT (CDR1) and FQNNGV (CDR2) are obtained from the germline V gene. The clonotype originates from a human donor in good health. Some libraries in this study had Jurkat cell RNA spiked in. The V and J genes are TRBV11-2 and TRBJ2-1; matching of 5 bases hints at TRBD2 as the D gene. Sequencing input: naive CD8+ T cells from blood, with Jurkat cell RNA spiked in. The sample's cell subset or site label, decoded: FACS-sorted CD8+CD4-CCR7+CD45RA+ naive T cells. The DNA sequence reads TGTGCCAGCAGCGTTAGCGAGAGCTCCTACAATGAGCAGTTCTTC. It codes for CASSVSESSYNEQFF.